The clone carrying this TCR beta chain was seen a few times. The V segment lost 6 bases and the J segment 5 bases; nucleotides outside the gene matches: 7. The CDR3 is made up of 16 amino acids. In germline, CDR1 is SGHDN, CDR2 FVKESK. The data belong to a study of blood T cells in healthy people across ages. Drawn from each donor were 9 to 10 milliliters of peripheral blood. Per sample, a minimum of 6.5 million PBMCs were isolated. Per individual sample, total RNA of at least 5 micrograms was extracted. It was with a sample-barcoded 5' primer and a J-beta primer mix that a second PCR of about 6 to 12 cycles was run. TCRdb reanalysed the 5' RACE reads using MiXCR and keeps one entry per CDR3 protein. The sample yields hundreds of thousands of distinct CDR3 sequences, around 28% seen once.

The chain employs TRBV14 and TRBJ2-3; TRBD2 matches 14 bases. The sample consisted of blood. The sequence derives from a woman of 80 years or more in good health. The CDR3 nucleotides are TGTGCCAGCAGTCTCCGACTAGCGGGGGGGAAAGATACGCAGTATTTT. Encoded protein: CASSLRLAGGKDTQYF.